The sequence of this T cell receptor beta chain was determined in a study of identical twins (dated by TCRdb to 2016 to 2017). Describing the broader study: TCR alpha and beta repertoires from monozygotic twins, unrelated adults of various ages and cord blood were deep-sequenced to test whether fetal clonotypes persist. To rule out contamination, the twin experiments were replicated at different times with different library preparation protocols.

This clonotype was seen just once. The specificity of this receptor is unknown. No base quality information exists; no much larger clone differs at one position. A single read constitutes weak evidence. All donors were healthy Caucasians. The twin cohort comprised three pairs of female monozygotic twins, all aged roughly 18 to 30 years. Peripheral blood mononuclear cells were the source from which RNA for the TCR libraries was isolated. The germline V gene (reference sequence) provides CDR1 DFQATT and CDR2 SNEGSKA. V sheds 1 base and J sheds 4 bases, leaving 10 bases between their ends. From the cysteine up to the phenylalanine, the CDR3 has a length of 13 residues. Only the CDR3 portion is preserved as DNA: 39 bases, with reading frame beginning at the first base. The protocol used for the library was 5' RACE. The sequencer listed for this sample is Illumina HiSeq 2000. Template switching introduced a universal primer binding site; the final cDNA contained a unique molecular identifier, enabling accurate counting of TCR cDNA molecules. Specific primers in the conserved constant-segment region were used to synthesize first-strand cDNA for the TCR alpha and beta chains. Each cDNA library was double barcoded, with a SMART-Mk sample barcode plus Illumina barcodes, to control for contamination. TruSeq adapter sequences, together with Illumina sample barcodes, were added in two successive PCR steps. TCR alpha and beta cDNA libraries were sequenced on the Illumina HiSeq platform with custom primers. The paper's processing steps were these. Unique molecular identifiers were extracted from raw reads with MiGEC, and CDR3 positions were determined with MiXCR. Recombination models were inferred per individual with the repgenHMM and IGoR tools using an EM algorithm. The tcR package in R was used for shared clonotype analysis, with sharing normalized by the product of cloneset sizes. Out-of-frame nonproductive sequences were analyzed to study raw recombination free of thymic and clonal selection effects. TCRdb reran the public reads through fastp at Q25 and MiXCR, keeping productive beta chains. Under each unique CDR3 protein, matching rows form one entry showing the most common genes and DNA. The V and J calls follow TCRdb's processing rather than the paper's. Counted in this sample were around 960,000 distinct CDR3 sequences; 9% to 15% of them appeared once. The ten largest clones take up about 1.6% of the sample.

The investigation overall reported the following: In monozygotic twins, recombination models systematically underestimated out-of-frame TCR alpha sharing, but the models matched the sharing seen between unrelated individuals. Compared with coincidental sharing between unrelated individuals, out-of-frame TCR alpha sequences shared between twins had an excess of sequences with low generation probability. Excess twin sharing in beta out-of-frame sequences was weaker because fewer shared sequences lowered the signal-to-noise ratio. Invariant T cells such as MAIT and iNKT could partly confound zero-insertion analyses, though diverse VJ usage argued against this for most clonotypes. Because the same donors could not be followed over many years, conclusions were based on cross-sectional statistical analysis. Fewer insertions were carried by abundant cord blood beta clonotypes; a weaker similar trend was observed in young adult naive repertoires, while no such trend was observed in memory repertoires.

These data were also filed under a second study, of yellow fever vaccine responses in identical twins. As described in the second report: According to the authors, in identical twins the way T cells responded to vaccination appeared partly convergent and partly personalized. In the study, vaccine-responding T cell clones were precisely tracked in identical twins.

The material sequenced was PBMCs. The chain couples TRBV20-1 to TRBJ2-5, with a tentative D gene TRBD1 over 5 matching bases. This receptor was obtained from a woman under 30 in good health. The bases read TGCAGTGCTAGAGGGGGCTTTGGAGAGACCCAGTACTTC. Translated, it gives CSARGGFGETQYF.